The next 10 T cell receptor beta chains were all read from a single sample in a study of T cell responses to AZD1222 COVID-19 vaccine. The table came from immunoSEQ multiplex PCR; TCRdb's copy has only in-frame clones and leaves some out. This table holds under 95,000 clones, 88% found once. Sequences were derived from peripheral blood, sampled on day 0 of AZD1222 vaccination. The receptors originated from an adult in good health.

This clone was counted a single time. The chain links TRBV7-9 to TRBJ2-3; 9 bases are shared with TRBD2. The CDR3 sequence is 13 residues long. V gave up 5 bases and J gave up 8 bases; unmatched junction bases: 5. Per germline, CDR1 SEHNR and CDR2 FQNEAQ (reference sequence). The CDR3 nucleotides are TGTGCCAGCAGCCCTGGGACTAGCCCTACGCAGTATTTT. It specifies CASSPGTSPTQYF.

This clone occurred a few times. The gene calls are TRBV5-5 and TRBJ2-3, with a tentative D call TRBD2 (5 bases). The CDR3 spans 15 residues. V lost 0 bases, J lost 5 bases, and 13 bases lay in between. Germline-derived CDR1 and CDR2 are SGHKS and YYEKEE (reference sequence). The CDR3 spells CASSLGGNAGDTQYF. The CDR3 DNA follows: TGTGCCAGCAGCTTGGGAGGCAATGCGGGAGATACGCAGTATTTT.

The V gene is TRBV5-1, the J gene TRBJ1-2; a possible D gene is TRBD1 (5 bases). V was trimmed by 3 bases and J by 3 bases, leaving 12 bases between them. Germline CDR1 reads SGHRS; CDR2 reads YFSETQ. The CDR3 covers 14 residues. The CDR3 protein is CASSSGRRDYGYTF. The CDR3 region has the DNA TGCGCCAGCAGCTCGGGACGGAGGGACTATGGCTACACCTTC. Based on the CDR3 plus reference TRBV5-1 and TRBJ1-2, the full variable domain is KAGVTQTPRYLIKTRGQQVTLSCSPISGHRSVSWYQQTPGQGLQFLFEYFSETQRNKGNFPGRFSGRQFSNSRSEMNVSTLELGDSALYLCASSSGRRDYGYTFGSGTRLTVV.

The chain is built from TRBV6-5 and TRBJ2-7, with D possibly matching TRBD1 (5 bases). Germline values: CDR1 MNHEY, CDR2 SVGAGI. CDR3 size: 13 residues. The V end lost 7 bases, the J end lost 8 bases, and 18 bases lay between the germline ends. CDR3: CASTGLGVVKQYF. In nucleotides, the CDR3 is TGTGCCAGCACAGGATTAGGGGTCGTTAAGCAGTACTTC.

This chain connects TRBV14 to TRBJ2-2; D call uncertain. The ends were cut back, 2 bases at V and 4 bases at J, with 5 bases in the middle. The CDR3 is 13 amino acids. CDR1 is SGHDN and CDR2 is FVKESK in the germline V gene. The CDR3 reads CASSQYLTGELFF. The CDR3 coding sequence is TGTGCCAGCAGCCAATACCTCACCGGGGAGCTGTTTTTT. The variable domain in full, with the rest retrieved from reference TRBV14 and TRBJ2-2, is EAGVTQFPSHSVIEKGQTVTLRCDPISGHDNLYWYRRVMGKEIKFLLHFVKESKQDESGMPNNRFLAERTGGTYSTLKVQPAELEDSGVYFCASSQYLTGELFFGEGSRLTVL.

The rearrangement joins TRBV28 to TRBJ1-5; 9 positions match TRBD1. The germline V gene has CDR1 MDHEN and CDR2 SYDVKM. Trimming at V came to 6 bases and at J to 0 bases, leaving 18 bases not matched to a gene. CDR3 length equals 20 residues. This CDR3 is CASSELVGQGTPYSNQPQHF. In DNA, the CDR3 is TGTGCCAGCAGCGAGTTAGTTGGACAGGGGACACCGTATAGCAATCAGCCCCAGCATTTT.

This chain links TRBV7-6 with TRBJ2-7; D is perhaps TRBD1 or TRBD2 (5 bases each). This CDR3 spans 15 amino acids. Looked up from germline, CDR1 is SGHVS and CDR2 is FNYEAQ. Trimming took 4 bases from V and 7 from J, leaving 20 bases between them. The CDR3 sequence: CASSSTGTGYREQYF. CDR3 coding DNA: TGTGCCAGCAGCTCCACCGGGACGGGCTATAGGGAGCAGTACTTC.

This clone was seen a handful of times. The rearrangement links TRBV27 to TRBJ1-5, with D hard to call. The CDR3 has 13 amino acids. The V and J ends lost 8 bases and 0 bases respectively, with 8 bases between them. The germline V gene has CDR1 MNHEY and CDR2 SMNVEV (reference sequence). The CDR3 protein is CASGVTSNQPQHF. The CDR3 nucleotides are TGTGCCAGCGGGGTCACTAGCAATCAGCCCCAGCATTTT.

The chain joins TRBV21-1 to TRBJ1-5; the D call in the table, TRBD1, was not verified against the DNA. TRBV21-1 is classified as a pseudogene. The CDR3 extends over 19 amino acids. CDR3 region: CASSKALWRAGGRNQPQHF. In nucleotides, the CDR3 is TGTGCCAGCAGCAAAGCGCTTTGGAGGGCAGGGGGTCGCAATCAGCCCCAGCATTTT.

This clone was counted once. This chain joins TRBV19 and TRBJ2-2; 8 bases match TRBD2. The CDR3 length is 14 residues. The germline gives CDR1 LNHDA, CDR2 SQIVND (reference sequence). Trimming removed 9 bases from V and 3 bases from J; junction bases left unmatched: 6. CDR3 nucleotide sequence: TGTGCCAGCAAGCGGGAGTGGGACACCGGGGAGCTGTTTTTT. This translates into CASKREWDTGELFF.